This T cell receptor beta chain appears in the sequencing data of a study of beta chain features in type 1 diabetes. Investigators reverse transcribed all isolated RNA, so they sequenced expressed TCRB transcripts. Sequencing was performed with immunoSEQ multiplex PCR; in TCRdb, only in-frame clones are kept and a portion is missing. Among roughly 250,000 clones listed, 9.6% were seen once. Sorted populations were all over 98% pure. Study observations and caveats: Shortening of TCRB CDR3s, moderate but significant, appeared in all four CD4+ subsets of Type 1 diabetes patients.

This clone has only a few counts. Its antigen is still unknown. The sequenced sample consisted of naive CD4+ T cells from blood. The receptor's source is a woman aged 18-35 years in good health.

In DNA, the CDR3 is TGCGCCAGCAGCGCGGGGGGGAAGCCAGGGGCAGAGACCCAGTACTTC. It yields the protein CASSAGGKPGAETQYF. The rearrangement joins TRBV5-1 to TRBJ2-5; 9 bases align to TRBD2. Trimming removed 4 bases from V and 4 bases from J; junction bases left unmatched: 11. Germline V gene data show CDR1 as SGHRS and CDR2 as YFSETQ. CDR3 length equals 16 residues.